This record covers a single T cell receptor (beta chain). Trimming stripped 3 bases from V and 0 bases from J, with 4 bases between. CDR3 size: 12 residues. In germline, CDR1 is SQVTM, CDR2 ANQGSEA. This entry belongs to a study of blood T cell repertoires in COVID-19. Whole-study context: From the United States, Italy and Spain came samples of acute and convalescent COVID-19. PBMCs, B-cell-depleted T cells, or T cells were the source of the cDNA or gDNA that made up the material.

Seattle patients were enrolled while actively infected and followed longitudinally. The method was immunoSEQ multiplex PCR; TCRdb's version includes in-frame clones alone and lacks a portion of them. Of roughly 350,000 clones in the sample, about 90% are singletons; the top ten hold about 10%. The chain carries TRBV29-1 and TRBJ2-3, with D unclear. Sequenced: peripheral blood. The TCR originated in a woman aged 30 to 39 with COVID-19, enrolled during active disease. The CDR3 loop reads CSVDVSTDTQYF. CDR3 nucleotides: TGCAGCGTTGACGTTAGCACAGATACGCAGTATTTT.